A selection of T cell receptor beta chains follows, all from one sample in a study of Graves' ophthalmopathy and Graves' hyperthyroidism. TCRdb reprocessed the multiplex PCR reads via MiXCR and lists one record per CDR3 protein. The sample holds 200,000 to 250,000 distinct CDR3 sequences, about 22% seen once. Sequencing input: peripheral blood. These receptors originate from a woman between 50 and 59 years old with Graves' ophthalmopathy. Both conserved end residues are part of each CDR3. The order of the fields is J gene, V gene, clone size, D gene, CDR3 DNA, CDR3 protein. The D gene is left open where the match is weak. Size is stated for part of the rows, as once, few or many counts, or as a class when the clone is expanded.

TRBJ1-3 | TRBV7-8 | many | TRBD1 | TGTGCCAGCAGGGGACAGCGGGGGGAGAACACCATATATTTT | CASRGQRGENTIYF
TRBJ1-2 | TRBV5-1 | many | . | TGCGCCAGCAGCTTAGAGGGAAATGGCTACACCTTC | CASSLEGNGYTF
TRBJ2-5 | TRBV12-3/TRBV12-4 | . | TRBD2 | TGTGCCAGCAGCAGGGACTACCGGGAGACCCAGTACTTC | CASSRDYRETQYF
TRBJ1-5 | TRBV28 | many | . | TGTGCCAGCAGTTTAGGCAGTCGAGATAGCAATCAGCCCCAGCATTTT | CASSLGSRDSNQPQHF
TRBJ2-1 | TRBV7-7 | many | TRBD2 | TGTGCTAGCAGCCCGGGACTAGGGTCCAATGAGCAGTTCTTC | CASSPGLGSNEQFF
TRBJ1-2 | TRBV6-4 | . | . | TGTGCCAGCAGTGGGGCAGGGCTCGTTGGCTACACCTTC | CASSGAGLVGYTF
TRBJ2-7 | TRBV6-1 | many | . | TGTGCCAGCACTCCACTACGTGGGAAGTACTACGAGCAGTACTTC | CASTPLRGKYYEQYF
TRBJ2-5 | TRBV5-6 | many | TRBD2 | TGTGCCAGCGCCCTATGGACTAGCGGGTGGAAGGAGACCCAGTACTTC | CASALWTSGWKETQYF
TRBJ1-1 | TRBV19 | many | . | TGTGCCAGCCGCAGGAACACTGAAGCTTTCTTT | CASRRNTEAFF
TRBJ1-1 | TRBV12-3/TRBV12-4 | many | . | TGTGCCAGCAGTTTCCAGCCGACGAACACTGAAGCTTTCTTT | CASSFQPTNTEAFF
TRBJ2-7 | TRBV7-3 | many | TRBD2 | TGTGCCAGCAGCATAGGGACTAGCGGCTCCTACGAGCAGTACTTC | CASSIGTSGSYEQYF
TRBJ2-4 | TRBV7-9 | . | . | TGTGCCAGCAGCTTACTCACAGGGATAGCCAAAAACATTCAGTACTTC | CASSLLTGIAKNIQYF
TRBJ2-4 | TRBV20-1 | many | TRBD2 | TGCAGTGCTAGAGAAGAGGGCCGGACTAGCTCCTCAGCCAAAAACATTCAGTACTTC | CSAREEGRTSSSAKNIQYF
TRBJ2-7 | TRBV28 | many | . | TGTGCCAGCAGATCCGGACAGACCTACGAGCAGTACTTC | CASRSGQTYEQYF
TRBJ1-2 | TRBV7-9 | many | . | TGTGCCAGCAGCTTAGCAGGGTCTGATGGCTACACCTTC | CASSLAGSDGYTF
TRBJ2-7 | TRBV11-1 | many | TRBD2 | TGTGCCAGCAGCTTAGTAGCGGGAGGGACCCTCGACGAGCAGTACTTC | CASSLVAGGTLDEQYF
TRBJ1-1 | TRBV6-1 | . | . | TGTGCCAGTCTCTCCGAAGGTGGTGCTTTCTTT | CASLSEGGAFF
TRBJ1-2 | TRBV20-1 | many | TRBD1 | TGCAGTGCTAGACCGGGACAGACGGGAGGAAGTGGCTACACCTTC | CSARPGQTGGSGYTF
TRBJ1-1 | TRBV2 | . | TRBD1 | TGTGCCAGCAGCGAATCGGGACAGGGTCTGCCGCGAGCTTTCTTT | CASSESGQGLPRAFF
TRBJ2-7 | TRBV20-1 | many | . | TGCAGTGCTCCTCTTTCAGGGCAGAGCTCCTACGAGCAGTACTTC | CSAPLSGQSSYEQYF
TRBJ2-2 | TRBV18 | many | . | TGTGCCAGCTCACCTCGCCGGGCATCGGACACCGGGGAGCTGTTTTTT | CASSPRRASDTGELFF
TRBJ2-7 | TRBV19 | many | TRBD2 | TGTGCCAGTAAGGGACTAGCGGGAGACGAGCAGTACTTC | CASKGLAGDEQYF
TRBJ2-7 | TRBV6-2/TRBV6-3 | . | . | TGTGCCAGCAGTTACTTCAGGGAAGAGCAGTACTTC | CASSYFREEQYF
TRBJ2-7 | TRBV19 | many | . | TGTGCCACTCCTCACCCCCCTGCTTCGTTTCGGCAGTACTTC | CATPHPPASFRQYF
TRBJ2-5 | TRBV7-2 | many | TRBD2 | TGTGCCAGCAGCCGCCGGACTAGCGCAGAGACCCAGTACTTC | CASSRRTSAETQYF
TRBJ1-2 | TRBV29-1 | many | TRBD1 | TGCAGCGTTTCGACAGGGGGCTATGGCTACACCTTC | CSVSTGGYGYTF
TRBJ1-6 | TRBV28 | many | TRBD1 | TGTGCCAGCAGTTTGGTCACCGGGACAGGGGGGTCACCCCTCCACTTT | CASSLVTGTGGSPLHF
TRBJ1-1 | TRBV6-1 | few | . | TGTGCCAGCAGTGAGCAGAGGGAGAACACTGAAGCTTTCTTT | CASSEQRENTEAFF
TRBJ1-5 | TRBV7-9 | many | TRBD1 | TGTGCCAGCAGCTTATCGGGACAGGGTCTGCAGCCCCAGCATTTT | CASSLSGQGLQPQHF
TRBJ2-7 | TRBV10-1 | many | . | TGCGCCAGCAGTGATGCCGGGACGCCGTTCCGGGAGCAGTACTTC | CASSDAGTPFREQYF
TRBJ1-3 | TRBV30 | few | . | TGTGCCTGCAAGACAGTACTAGGCGACACCATATATTTT | CACKTVLGDTIYF
TRBJ1-2 | TRBV12-3/TRBV12-4 | . | TRBD1 | TGTGCCAGCAGTCCATTGGCCGGGACAGGAGCTAACTATGGCTACACCTTC | CASSPLAGTGANYGYTF
TRBJ2-7 | TRBV19 | many | . | TGTGCCAGTTCTCACGTCTGGGATACCTACGAGCAGTACTTC | CASSHVWDTYEQYF
TRBJ1-2 | TRBV4-2 | many | . | TGTGCCAGCAGCCAAGAGAGAGGGTTCGGCTACACCTTC | CASSQERGFGYTF
TRBJ2-7 | TRBV7-2 | many | . | TGTGCCAGCAGCTTAGGGGGAGGGGGCAACGAGCAGTACTTC | CASSLGGGGNEQYF
TRBJ1-6 | TRBV30 | few | TRBD1 | TGTGCCTGGAGTGTATCGGGGACAGGGTCTAAGGTGGCACCCCTCCACTTT | CAWSVSGTGSKVAPLHF
TRBJ2-6 | TRBV28 | many | TRBD1 | TGTGCCAGCAGTCCATGGACAGGGTCCGACTCTGGGGCCAACGTCCTGACTTTC | CASSPWTGSDSGANVLTF
TRBJ1-2 | TRBV20-1 | many | . | TGCAGTCTGTGGGGCGGCTATGGCTACACCTTC | CSLWGGYGYTF
TRBJ2-7 | TRBV3-1 | many | TRBD2 | TGTGCCAGCAGCCAAGGCATCAGCGGGAGCTACGAGCAGTACTTC | CASSQGISGSYEQYF
TRBJ2-7 | TRBV24-1 | many | TRBD2 | TGTGCCACCAGTTCGACTAGCGGAGCCTACGAGCAGTACTTC | CATSSTSGAYEQYF
TRBJ2-5 | TRBV6-1 | many | . | TGTGCCAGCAGTGAAGCGCTTCCGGGGTTCGGAATCCAAGAGACCCAGTACTTC | CASSEALPGFGIQETQYF
TRBJ1-1 | TRBV30 | few | . | TGTGCCTGGAGTAGGGGGTCGGGGGGAGGGACTGAAGCTTTCTTT | CAWSRGSGGGTEAFF
TRBJ2-7 | TRBV30 | many | . | TGTGCCTGGAGTTACTTTAACGAGCAGTACTTC | CAWSYFNEQYF
TRBJ1-1 | TRBV11-1 | few | . | TGTGCCAGCAGCCCACCAGGGGTCCACACTGAAGCTTTCTTT | CASSPPGVHTEAFF
TRBJ2-4 | TRBV12-3/TRBV12-4 | many | . | TGTGCCAGCAGCCCCGCCTTTGCAGAATGGAACATTCAGTACTTC | CASSPAFAEWNIQYF
TRBJ1-1 | TRBV27 | . | . | TGTGCCAGCAGTTTGGGGGGGTCGGCTGAAGCTTTCTTT | CASSLGGSAEAFF
TRBJ2-2 | TRBV30 | . | . | TGTGCCTGGAATCTCGGGACGAACACCGGGGAGCTGTTTTTT | CAWNLGTNTGELFF
TRBJ1-2 | TRBV5-1 | few | . | TGCGCCAGCAGCTTAGGGACATTTGACTATGGCTACACCTTC | CASSLGTFDYGYTF
TRBJ1-1 | TRBV24-1 | few | . | TGTGCCACCAGTCCCCTTACCACTGAAGCTTTCTTT | CATSPLTTEAFF
TRBJ1-1 | TRBV25-1 | many | TRBD1 | TGTGCCAGCAGTAGGACAGGGGCCAGGGGTGCTTTCTTT | CASSRTGARGAFF
TRBJ1-1 | TRBV2 | . | . | TGTGCCAGCATGGCCGGACCCCCGGACGAAGCTTTCTTT | CASMAGPPDEAFF
TRBJ2-3 | TRBV24-1 | many | TRBD2 | TGTGCCACCAGTCTTGCGGGAGATAGCCGGACAGATACGCAGTATTTT | CATSLAGDSRTDTQYF
TRBJ1-5 | TRBV20-1 | many | . | TGCAGTGCTAGGGGAGGGGCGGGGAGCAATCAGCCCCAGCATTTT | CSARGGAGSNQPQHF
TRBJ2-7 | TRBV11-2 | . | TRBD2 | TGTGCCAGCAGCTTAGTACTAGCGGGAGTATCCTACGAGCAGTACTTC | CASSLVLAGVSYEQYF
TRBJ2-4 | TRBV11-1 | few | . | TGTGCCAGCAATGGGGGGGCGGCCAAAAACATTCAGTACTTC | CASNGGAAKNIQYF
TRBJ2-5 | TRBV2 | many | . | TGTGCCAGCAGTTATCGGACTGGGTGGGAGACCCAGTACTTC | CASSYRTGWETQYF
TRBJ2-7 | TRBV11-2 | . | . | TGTGCCAGCAGTACAACAGGGTCCGAGGAGTCCTACGAGCAGTACTTC | CASSTTGSEESYEQYF